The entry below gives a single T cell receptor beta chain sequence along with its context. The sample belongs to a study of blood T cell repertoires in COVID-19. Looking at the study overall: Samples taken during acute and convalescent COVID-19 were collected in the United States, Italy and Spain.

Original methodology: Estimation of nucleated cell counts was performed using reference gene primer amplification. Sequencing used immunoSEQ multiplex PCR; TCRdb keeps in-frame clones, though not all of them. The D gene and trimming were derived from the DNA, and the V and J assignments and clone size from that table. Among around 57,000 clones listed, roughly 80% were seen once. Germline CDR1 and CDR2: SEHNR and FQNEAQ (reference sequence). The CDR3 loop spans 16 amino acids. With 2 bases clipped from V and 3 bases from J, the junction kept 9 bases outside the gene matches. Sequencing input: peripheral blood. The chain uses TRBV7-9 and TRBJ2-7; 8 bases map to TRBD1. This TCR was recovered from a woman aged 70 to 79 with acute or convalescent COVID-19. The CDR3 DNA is TGTGCCAGCAGCTTAACCACAGGGGGGATGGACTACGAGCAGTACTTC. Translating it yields CASSLTTGGMDYEQYF. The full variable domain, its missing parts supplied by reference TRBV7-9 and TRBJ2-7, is DTGVSQNPRHKITKRGQNVTFRCDPISEHNRLYWYRQTLGQGPEFLTYFQNEAQLEKSRLLSDRFSAERPKGSFSTLEIQRTEQGDSAMYLCASSLTTGGMDYEQYFGPGTRLTVT.